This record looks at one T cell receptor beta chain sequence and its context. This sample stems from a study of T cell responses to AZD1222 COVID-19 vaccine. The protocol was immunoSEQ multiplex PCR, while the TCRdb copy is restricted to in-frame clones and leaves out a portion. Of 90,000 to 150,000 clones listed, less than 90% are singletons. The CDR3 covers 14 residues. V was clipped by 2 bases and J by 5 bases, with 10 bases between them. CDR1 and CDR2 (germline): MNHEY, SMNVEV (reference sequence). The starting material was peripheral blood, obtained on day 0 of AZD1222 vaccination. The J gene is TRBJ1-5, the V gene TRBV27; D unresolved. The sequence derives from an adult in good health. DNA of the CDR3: TGTGCCAGCAGTTTAGGAGGGCGTGATCAGCCCCAGCATTTT. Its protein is CASSLGGRDQPQHF.